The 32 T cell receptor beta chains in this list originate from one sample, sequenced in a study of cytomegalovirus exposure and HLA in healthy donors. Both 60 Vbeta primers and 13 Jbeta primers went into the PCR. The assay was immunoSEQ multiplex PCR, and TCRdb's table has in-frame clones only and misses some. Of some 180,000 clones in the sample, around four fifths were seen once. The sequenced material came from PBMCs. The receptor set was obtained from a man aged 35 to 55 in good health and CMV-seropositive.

CDR3 sequence (DNA): TGCGCCAGCAGTCTGGACAGTGCGGCAGAGACCCAGTACTTC. Protein product: CASSLDSAAETQYF. The chain combines TRBV5-1 with TRBJ2-5; D possibly corresponds to TRBD1 (6 bases). V was trimmed by 5 bases and J by 4 bases, leaving 15 bases between them. The CDR3 contains 14 residues. Germline V gene sequence: CDR1 SGHRS, CDR2 YFSETQ.

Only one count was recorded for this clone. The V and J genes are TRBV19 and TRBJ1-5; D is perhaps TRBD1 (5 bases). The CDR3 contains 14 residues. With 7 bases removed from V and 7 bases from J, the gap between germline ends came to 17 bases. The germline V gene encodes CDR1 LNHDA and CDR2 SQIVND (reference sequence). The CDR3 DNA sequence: TGTGCCAGTACTACATGGGGGGGAGACCAGCCCCAGCATTTT. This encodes CASTTWGGDQPQHF.

CDR3 nucleotide sequence: TGTGCCAGCAGTTCATCTGGGGGACTGGAATATGGCTACACCTTC. Protein: CASSSSGGLEYGYTF. This chain uses TRBV28 with TRBJ1-2; possibly TRBD1 for D (5 bases). In germline, CDR1 is MDHEN, CDR2 SYDVKM. V was clipped by 4 bases and J by 5 bases, with 17 bases between them. CDR3 length: 15 residues.

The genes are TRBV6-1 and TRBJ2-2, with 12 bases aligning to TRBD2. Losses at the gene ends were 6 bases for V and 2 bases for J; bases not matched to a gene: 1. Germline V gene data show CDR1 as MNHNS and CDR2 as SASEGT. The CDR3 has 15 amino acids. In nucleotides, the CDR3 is TGTGCCAGCAGGGGACTAGCGGGCAACACCGGGGAGCTGTTTTTT. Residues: CASRGLAGNTGELFF.

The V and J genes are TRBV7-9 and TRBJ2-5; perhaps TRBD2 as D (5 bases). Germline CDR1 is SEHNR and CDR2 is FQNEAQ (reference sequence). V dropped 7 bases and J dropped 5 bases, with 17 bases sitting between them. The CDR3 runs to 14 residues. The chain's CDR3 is CASTKGSGGETQYF. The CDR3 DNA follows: TGTGCCAGCACCAAGGGCAGCGGTGGGGAGACCCAGTACTTC.

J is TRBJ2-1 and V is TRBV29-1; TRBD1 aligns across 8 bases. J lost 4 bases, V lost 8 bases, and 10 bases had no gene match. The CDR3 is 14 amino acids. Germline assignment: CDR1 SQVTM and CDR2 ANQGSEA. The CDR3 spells CSLQRDRSYNEQFF. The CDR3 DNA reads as TGCAGCCTACAACGGGACAGGTCTTACAATGAGCAGTTCTTC.

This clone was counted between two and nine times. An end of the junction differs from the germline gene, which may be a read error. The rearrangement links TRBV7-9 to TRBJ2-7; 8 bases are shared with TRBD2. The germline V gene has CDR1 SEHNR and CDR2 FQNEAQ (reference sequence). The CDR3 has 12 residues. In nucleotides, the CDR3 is TGTTCCAGCAGCTTAACAACTAGCGGGCAGTACTTC. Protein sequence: CSSSLTTSGQYF.

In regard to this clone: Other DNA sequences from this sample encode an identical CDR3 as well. The CDR3 protein is CASSLEASGSYEQYF. In DNA, the CDR3 is TGCGCCAGCAGCTTGGAAGCTAGCGGATCCTACGAGCAGTACTTC. The genes are TRBV5-1 and TRBJ2-7; 7 bases fit TRBD2. CDR3 size: 15 residues. V lost 0 bases to trimming and J lost 1 base; unmatched junction nucleotides: 4. Germline-derived CDR1 and CDR2 are SGHRS and YFSETQ.

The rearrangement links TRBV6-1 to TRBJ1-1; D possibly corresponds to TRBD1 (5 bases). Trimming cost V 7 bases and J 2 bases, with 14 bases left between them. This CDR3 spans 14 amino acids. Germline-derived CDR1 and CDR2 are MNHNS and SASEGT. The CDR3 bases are TGTGCCAGCACCCAGGGTTCGGTTAACACTGAAGCTTTCTTT. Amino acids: CASTQGSVNTEAFF.

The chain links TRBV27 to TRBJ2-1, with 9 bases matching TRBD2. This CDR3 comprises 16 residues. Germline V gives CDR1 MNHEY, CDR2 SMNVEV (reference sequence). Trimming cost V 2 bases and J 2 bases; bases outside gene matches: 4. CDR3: CASSLRRTSAYNEQFF. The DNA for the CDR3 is TGTGCCAGCAGTTTAAGACGGACTAGCGCCTACAATGAGCAGTTCTTC.

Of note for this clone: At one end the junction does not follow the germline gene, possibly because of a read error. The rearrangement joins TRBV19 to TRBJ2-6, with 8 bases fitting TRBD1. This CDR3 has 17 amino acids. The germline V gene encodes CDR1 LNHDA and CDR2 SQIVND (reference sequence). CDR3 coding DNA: TGTGCCAGTAGTATCAGACAGGGGAACTCTGGGGCCAACGGCCTGACTTTC. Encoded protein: CASSIRQGNSGANGLTF. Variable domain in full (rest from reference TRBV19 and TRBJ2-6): DGGITQSPKYLFRKEGQNVTLSCEQNLNHDAMYWYRQDPGQGLRLIYYSQIVNDFQKGDIAEGYSVSREKKESFPLTVTSAQKNPTAFYLCASSIRQGNSGANGLTFGAGSRLTVL.

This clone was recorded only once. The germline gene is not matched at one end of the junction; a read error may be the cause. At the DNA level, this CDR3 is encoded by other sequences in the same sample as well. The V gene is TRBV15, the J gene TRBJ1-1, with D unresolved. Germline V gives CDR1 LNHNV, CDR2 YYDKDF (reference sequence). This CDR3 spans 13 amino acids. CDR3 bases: TGCGCCACCAGCAGAGGCTACGACACTGAAGCTTTCTTT. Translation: CATSRGYDTEAFF.

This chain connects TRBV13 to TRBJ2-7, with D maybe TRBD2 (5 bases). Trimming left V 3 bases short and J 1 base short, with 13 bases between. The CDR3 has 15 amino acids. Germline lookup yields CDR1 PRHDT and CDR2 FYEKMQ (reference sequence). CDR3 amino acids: CASSFSGSASYEQYF. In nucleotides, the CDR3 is TGTGCCAGCAGCTTCTCGGGAAGTGCGTCCTACGAGCAGTACTTC.

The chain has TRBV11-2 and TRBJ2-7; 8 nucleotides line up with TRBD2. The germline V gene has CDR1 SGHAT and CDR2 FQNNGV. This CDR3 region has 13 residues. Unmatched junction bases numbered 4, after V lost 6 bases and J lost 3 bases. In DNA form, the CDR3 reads TGTGCCAGCAGAGTAGCGGGACACTACGAGCAGTACTTC. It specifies CASRVAGHYEQYF. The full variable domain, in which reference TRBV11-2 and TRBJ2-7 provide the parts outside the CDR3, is EAGVAQSPRYKIIEKRQSVAFWCNPISGHATLYWYQQILGQGPKLLIQFQNNGVVDDSQLPKDRFSAERLKGVDSTLKIQPAKLEDSAVYLCASRVAGHYEQYFGPGTRLTVT.

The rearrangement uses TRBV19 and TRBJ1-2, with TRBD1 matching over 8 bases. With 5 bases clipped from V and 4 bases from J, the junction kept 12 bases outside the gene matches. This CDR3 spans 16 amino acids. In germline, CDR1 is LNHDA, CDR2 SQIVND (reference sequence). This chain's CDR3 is CASSSRDRRLSYGYTF. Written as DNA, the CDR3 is TGTGCCAGTAGTTCCCGGGACAGGCGGTTATCCTATGGCTACACCTTC.

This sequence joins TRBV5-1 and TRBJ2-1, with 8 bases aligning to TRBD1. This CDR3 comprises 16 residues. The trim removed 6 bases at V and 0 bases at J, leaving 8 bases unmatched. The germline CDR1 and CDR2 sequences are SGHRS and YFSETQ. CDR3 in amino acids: CASTPRQGTSYNEQFF. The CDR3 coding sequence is TGCGCCAGCACCCCTCGACAGGGGACCTCCTACAATGAGCAGTTCTTC.

The CDR3, as DNA: TGCAGCGTTTTAACTACCGCGGGGGCCGGGGCCAACGTCCTGACTTTC. As protein: CSVLTTAGAGANVLTF. The V call is TRBV29-1, the J call TRBJ2-6; perhaps TRBD2 as D (7 bases). The germline V gene has CDR1 SQVTM and CDR2 ANQGSEA. The CDR3 length is 16 residues. V lost 5 bases and J 4 bases, leaving 18 bases between the germline ends.

CDR3 sequence: CASSPRGESYGYTF. The DNA of the CDR3 is TGTGCCAGCAGCCCCCGGGGGGAAAGCTATGGCTACACCTTC. The chain employs TRBV7-8 and TRBJ1-2; a possible D gene is TRBD1 (5 bases). The V end was cut by 5 bases, the J end by 4 bases, with 14 bases between. Germline-derived CDR1 and CDR2 are SGHVS and FQNEAQ. CDR3 length equals 14 residues.

The CDR3 loop is CASSQWSGSDTGELFF. CDR3 nucleotides: TGCGCCAGCAGCCAATGGTCAGGGTCTGACACCGGGGAGCTGTTTTTT. The chain uses TRBV4-3 and TRBJ2-2, with D possibly matching TRBD1 (5 bases). There are 16 residues in the CDR3. Per germline, CDR1 LGHNA and CDR2 YSLEER. Trimming took 2 bases from V and 3 from J, leaving 13 bases between them.

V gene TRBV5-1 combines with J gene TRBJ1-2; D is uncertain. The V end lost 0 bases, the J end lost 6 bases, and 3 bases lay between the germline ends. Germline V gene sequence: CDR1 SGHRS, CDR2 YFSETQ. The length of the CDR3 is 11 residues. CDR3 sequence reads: CASSLEHGYTF. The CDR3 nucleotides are TGCGCCAGCAGCTTGGAGCATGGCTACACCTTC.

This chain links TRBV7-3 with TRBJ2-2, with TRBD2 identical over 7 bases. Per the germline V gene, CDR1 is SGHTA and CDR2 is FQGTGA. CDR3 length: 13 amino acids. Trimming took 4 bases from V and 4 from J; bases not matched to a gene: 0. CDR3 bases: TGTGCCAGCAGCTGGACTAGCACCGGGGAGCTGTTTTTT. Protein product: CASSWTSTGELFF.

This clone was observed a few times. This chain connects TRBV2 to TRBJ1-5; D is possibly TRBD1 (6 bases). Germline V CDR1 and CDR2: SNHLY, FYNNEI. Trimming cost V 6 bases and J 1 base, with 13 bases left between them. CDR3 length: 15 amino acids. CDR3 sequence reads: CASRPGTPSNQPQHF. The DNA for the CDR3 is TGTGCCAGCAGACCCGGGACACCAAGCAATCAGCCCCAGCATTTT.

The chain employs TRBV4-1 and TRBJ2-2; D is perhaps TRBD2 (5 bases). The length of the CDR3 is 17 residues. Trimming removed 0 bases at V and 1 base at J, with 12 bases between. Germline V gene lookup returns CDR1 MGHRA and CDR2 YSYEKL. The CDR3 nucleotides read TGCGCCAGCAGCCAAGATGGGAGCGGTTTGAACACCGGGGAGCTGTTTTTT. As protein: CASSQDGSGLNTGELFF.

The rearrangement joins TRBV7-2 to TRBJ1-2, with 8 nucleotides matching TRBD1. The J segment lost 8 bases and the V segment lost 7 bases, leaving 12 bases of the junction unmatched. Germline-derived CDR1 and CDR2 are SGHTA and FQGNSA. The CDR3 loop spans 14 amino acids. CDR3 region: CASTRGQGVGGYTF. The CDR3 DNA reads TGTGCCAGCACCAGAGGACAGGGCGTCGGGGGCTACACCTTC.

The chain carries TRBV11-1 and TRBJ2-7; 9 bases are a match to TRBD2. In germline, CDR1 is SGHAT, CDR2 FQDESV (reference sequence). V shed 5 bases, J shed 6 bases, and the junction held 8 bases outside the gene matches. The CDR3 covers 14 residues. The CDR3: CASSEGAGGLEQYF. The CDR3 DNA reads TGTGCCAGCAGCGAGGGAGCGGGAGGTCTCGAGCAGTACTTC.

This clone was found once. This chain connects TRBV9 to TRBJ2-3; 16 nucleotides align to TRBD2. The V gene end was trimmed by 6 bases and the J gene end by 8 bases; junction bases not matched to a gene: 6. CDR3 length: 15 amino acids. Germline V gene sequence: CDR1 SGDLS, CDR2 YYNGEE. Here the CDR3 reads CASNAGLAGGATQYF. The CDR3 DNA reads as TGTGCCAGCAATGCGGGACTAGCGGGAGGGGCTACGCAGTATTTT.

CDR3 in amino acids: CASTLDYLSDEQYF. The CDR3 DNA reads TGTGCCAGCACTCTTGATTATTTGTCGGACGAGCAGTACTTC. The chain combines TRBV28 with TRBJ2-7; no clear D. Trimming shortened V by 7 bases and J by 5 bases, and 18 bases separated the two germline ends. The CDR3 runs 14 residues. Germline lookup yields CDR1 MDHEN and CDR2 SYDVKM.

CDR3 loop: CASSVAGSYNEQFF. In nucleotides, the CDR3 is TGTGCCAGCAGCGTAGCAGGCTCGTACAATGAGCAGTTCTTC. The genes are TRBV9 and TRBJ2-1; D is undetermined. The V gene lost 0 bases and the J gene lost 4 bases, with 8 bases spanning the gap. The CDR3 extends over 14 amino acids. The germline V gene has CDR1 SGDLS and CDR2 YYNGEE.

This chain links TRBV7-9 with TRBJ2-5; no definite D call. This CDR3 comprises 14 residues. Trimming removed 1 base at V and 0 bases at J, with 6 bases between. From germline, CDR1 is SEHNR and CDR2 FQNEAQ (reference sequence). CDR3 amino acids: CASSLGPYQETQYF. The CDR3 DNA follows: TGTGCCAGCAGCTTAGGTCCGTACCAAGAGACCCAGTACTTC.

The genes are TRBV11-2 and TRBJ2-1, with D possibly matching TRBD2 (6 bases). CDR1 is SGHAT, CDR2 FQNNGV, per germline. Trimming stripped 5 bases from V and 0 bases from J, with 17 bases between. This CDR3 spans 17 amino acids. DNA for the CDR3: TGTGCCAGCAGCAGAGGGCGGCTAGCGACCTCCTACAATGAGCAGTTCTTC. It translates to CASSRGRLATSYNEQFF.

CDR3 loop: CASSSGTGLDEQYF. The CDR3, as DNA: TGCGCCAGCAGCTCAGGGACAGGGCTCGACGAGCAGTACTTC. J is TRBJ2-7 and V is TRBV5-1, with 9 bases aligning to TRBD1. V was pared by 3 bases and J by 5 bases, with 6 bases of the junction left unmatched. The CDR3 length is 14 residues. Looked up from germline, CDR1 is SGHRS and CDR2 is YFSETQ.

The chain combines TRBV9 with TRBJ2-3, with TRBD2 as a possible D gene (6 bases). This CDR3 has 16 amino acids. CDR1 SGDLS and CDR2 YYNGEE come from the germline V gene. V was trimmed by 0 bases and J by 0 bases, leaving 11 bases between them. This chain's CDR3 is CASSVAIAASTDTQYF. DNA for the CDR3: TGTGCCAGCAGCGTAGCAATAGCGGCTAGCACAGATACGCAGTATTTT.